The 18 T cell receptor beta chains below were found in one sample sequenced in a study of shared clonotypes between healthy human individuals. Profiling relied on immunoSEQ multiplex PCR, and the TCRdb table lists in-frame clones only, not all of them. Of about 2.4 million clones listed, approximately 93% are singletons. The specimen sequenced was naive CD4+ T cells from PBMCs. Subset specified: CD45RA+ positively selected. All receptors come from a man between 18 and 29 years old in good health. Some clones in this sample may be carry-over from other donors' samples.

The chain is built from TRBV7-3 and TRBJ2-1; 11 bases agree with TRBD2. The CDR3 runs 16 residues. The junction had 5 bases not matched to a gene; V was cut back by 5 bases and J by 2 bases. Germline V gene lookup returns CDR1 SGHTA and CDR2 FQGTGA. CDR3 sequence reads: CASSLIAGGTYNEQFF. The CDR3 bases are TGTGCCAGCAGCCTGATAGCGGGAGGGACCTACAATGAGCAGTTCTTC.

This chain links TRBV7-9 with TRBJ1-1; D is unclear. The CDR3 loop spans 14 amino acids. V lost 1 base, J lost 5 bases, and 11 bases lay in between. CDR1 is SEHNR, CDR2 FQNEAQ, per germline (reference sequence). CDR3 sequence (DNA): TGTGCCAGCAGCTTAGGGAATGCCGGTACTGAAGCTTTCTTT. Amino acid sequence: CASSLGNAGTEAFF.

The chain has TRBV30 and TRBJ1-2; D not certain. There are 13 residues in the CDR3. Germline V gene data show CDR1 as GTSNPN and CDR2 as SVGIG (reference sequence). With 8 bases removed from V and 0 bases from J, the gap between germline ends came to 13 bases. The CDR3 is CARQEGSNYGYTF. The CDR3 nucleotides read TGTGCCAGACAAGAGGGTTCTAACTATGGCTACACCTTC.

This clone was counted a single time. The genes are TRBV10-3 and TRBJ1-1; D gene uncertain. This CDR3 is 15 amino acids long. V was clipped by 6 bases and J by 0 bases, with 14 bases between them. Germline V gene data show CDR1 as ENHRY and CDR2 as SYGVKD. CDR3 coding DNA: TGTGCCATCAGAAAAAACACCCAAATGAACACTGAAGCTTTCTTT. It is translated as CAIRKNTQMNTEAFF.

The chain joins TRBV28 to TRBJ2-7; D call uncertain. The V gene lost 6 bases and the J gene lost 0 bases, with 12 bases spanning the gap. The germline V gene encodes CDR1 MDHEN and CDR2 SYDVKM. CDR3 length: 14 amino acids. The DNA for the CDR3 is TGTGCCAGCAGGGAAGACTTGCCCTCCTACGAGCAGTACTTC. Its translation: CASREDLPSYEQYF.

This chain connects TRBV28 to TRBJ2-1; TRBD2 is a possible D gene (6 bases). The length of the CDR3 is 15 residues. The germline CDR1 and CDR2 sequences are MDHEN and SYDVKM. V was pared by 6 bases and J by 0 bases, with 12 bases between. CDR3 nucleotides: TGTGCCAGCAGCCCTGACGGGAGCTCCTACAATGAGCAGTTCTTC. It translates to CASSPDGSSYNEQFF.

This chain uses TRBV10-1 with TRBJ2-3; D gene uncertain. The V end was cut by 2 bases, the J end by 0 bases, with 6 bases between. Germline CDR1 reads WNHNN; CDR2 reads SYGVQD (reference sequence). CDR3 length: 14 residues. The CDR3 bases are TGCGCCAGCAGTGAGGACGCGAGCACAGATACGCAGTATTTT. As protein: CASSEDASTDTQYF.

The chain uses TRBV9 and TRBJ1-1; D unclear. Germline assignment: CDR1 SGDLS and CDR2 YYNGEE. The CDR3 covers 15 residues. Trimming pared 0 bases from V and 7 bases from J, leaving 16 bases between. In nucleotides, the CDR3 is TGTGCCAGCAGCGTAGAGGGCCCCGGGATGGGTGAAGCTTTCTTT. It yields the protein CASSVEGPGMGEAFF.

The chain joins TRBV27 to TRBJ2-7; no clear D gene. This CDR3 region has 14 residues. V was shortened by 6 bases and J by 3 bases, with 15 bases between the two germline ends. Germline CDR1 reads MNHEY; CDR2 reads SMNVEV (reference sequence). CDR3 residues: CASSHGNKLYEQYF. The DNA of the CDR3 is TGTGCCAGCAGCCACGGAAACAAACTCTACGAGCAGTACTTC.

This chain links TRBV10-2 with TRBJ1-1; TRBD1 aligns across 7 bases. Germline V lookup: CDR1 WSHSY, CDR2 SAAADI. Trimming cost V 6 bases and J 9 bases; bases outside gene matches: 7. The CDR3 contains 12 residues. The CDR3 bases are TGCGCCAGCAGCCGCGACAGGGTAAAAGCTTTCTTT. Amino acid sequence: CASSRDRVKAFF.

The gene calls are TRBV11-1 and TRBJ2-5; D is uncertain. The ends were cut back, 1 base at V and 5 bases at J, with 11 bases in the middle. Looked up from germline, CDR1 is SGHAT and CDR2 is FQDESV (reference sequence). The CDR3 consists of 14 residues. DNA of the CDR3: TGTGCCAGCAGCTTAGAATTCAGCCGGGAGACCCAGTACTTC. This codes for CASSLEFSRETQYF.

This chain connects TRBV5-4 to TRBJ1-2; tentatively, D is TRBD1 (5 bases). With 2 bases removed from V and 6 bases from J, the gap between germline ends came to 8 bases. The V gene's germline CDR1 is SGHNT and CDR2 YYREEE (reference sequence). This CDR3 contains 12 residues. DNA for the CDR3: TGTGCCAGCAGCTTAGGAGGGGATGGCTACACCTTC. Protein: CASSLGGDGYTF.

The genes are TRBV7-9 and TRBJ2-6; D perhaps matches TRBD2 (6 bases). Germline loops: CDR1 SEHNR, CDR2 FQNEAQ (reference sequence). Trimming pared 3 bases from V and 0 bases from J, leaving 12 bases between. The CDR3 is made up of 17 amino acids. The CDR3: CASSLGGRSSGANVLTF. The CDR3 region has the DNA TGTGCCAGCAGCTTGGGGGGACGGAGCTCTGGGGCCAACGTCCTGACTTTC. Variable domain in full (rest from reference TRBV7-9 and TRBJ2-6): DTGVSQNPRHKITKRGQNVTFRCDPISEHNRLYWYRQTLGQGPEFLTYFQNEAQLEKSRLLSDRFSAERPKGSFSTLEIQRTEQGDSAMYLCASSLGGRSSGANVLTFGAGSRLTVL.

On this clone: Within the sample, other DNA sequences also encode this same CDR3. V gene TRBV18 combines with J gene TRBJ2-7; D possibly uses TRBD1 or TRBD2 (5 bases each). V lost 3 bases to trimming and J lost 2 bases, with 11 bases between them. The germline gives CDR1 KGHSH, CDR2 LQKENI. The CDR3 length is 14 residues. Here the CDR3 reads CASSPRDGAYEQYF. The CDR3 nucleotides read TGTGCCAGCTCACCTAGGGACGGCGCCTACGAGCAGTACTTC.

The V gene is TRBV19, the J gene TRBJ1-2, with a tentative D call TRBD1 (6 bases). The germline V gene has CDR1 LNHDA and CDR2 SQIVND (reference sequence). Trimming shortened V by 5 bases and J by 5 bases, and 12 bases separated the two germline ends. The CDR3 extends over 13 amino acids. CDR3 bases: TGTGCCAGTAGTCCGAGACAGGTGTATGGCTACACCTTC. Protein sequence: CASSPRQVYGYTF.

The rearrangement uses TRBV30 and TRBJ2-1; 10 positions agree with TRBD2. V lost 0 bases and J lost 15; bases outside the gene matches: 8. The CDR3 runs to 13 residues. The germline CDR1 and CDR2 sequences are GTSNPN and SVGIG (reference sequence). The CDR3 DNA reads TGTGCCTGGAGTGTTTGGCTAGCGGGAGTTCTGTTCTTC. Translated: CAWSVWLAGVLFF.

A few counts support this clone. V gene TRBV29-1 combines with J gene TRBJ1-1; 7 nucleotides line up with TRBD1. V was pared by 6 bases and J by 0 bases, with 7 bases of the junction left unmatched. Germline values: CDR1 SQVTM, CDR2 ANQGSEA. The CDR3 is 14 residues long. The CDR3: CSVVLQGMNTEAFF. Written as DNA, the CDR3 is TGCAGCGTCGTCCTACAGGGGATGAACACTGAAGCTTTCTTT.

The chain combines TRBV2 with TRBJ2-7, with D tentatively TRBD1 (7 bases). From germline, CDR1 is SNHLY and CDR2 FYNNEI. V lost 6 bases to trimming and J lost 6 bases, with 21 bases between them. This CDR3 comprises 15 residues. CDR3: CASSPGGMGSSEQYF. Written as DNA, the CDR3 is TGTGCCAGCAGCCCAGGGGGGATGGGAAGCAGCGAGCAGTACTTC. The full variable domain, rest sourced from reference TRBV2 and TRBJ2-7, is EPEVTQTPSHQVTQMGQEVILRCVPISNHLYFYWYRQILGQKVEFLVSFYNNEISEKSEIFDDQFSVERPDGSNFTLKIRSTKLEDSAMYFCASSPGGMGSSEQYFGPGTRLTVT.